This T cell receptor beta chain was sequenced during a study of identical twins. General study findings and limits: Among monozygotic twins, out-of-frame TCR alpha sharing exceeded what models predicted. Beta out-of-frame sequences displayed a weaker excess of sharing between twins.

The V segment lost 0 bases and the J segment 4 bases; nucleotides outside the gene matches: 12. The germline V gene encodes CDR1 SGHRS and CDR2 YFSETQ. This CDR3 is 18 amino acids long. Concerning this clonotype: What it recognizes is unknown.

The cDNA had a unique molecular identifier and a template-switch universal primer site. TCRdb itself ran the 5' RACE reads through MiXCR, one entry per CDR3 protein. Of 690,000 or so distinct CDR3 sequences listed, less than 10% are singletons. These same records also appear under a second study, on yellow fever vaccine responses in identical twins.

The sequence came from a woman aged 18-30 years in good health. The chain combines TRBV5-1 with TRBJ2-1; 8 positions agree with TRBD2. Source material: PBMCs. The DNA of the CDR3 is TGCGCCAGCAGCTTGGGTTATGCGGGGGGCCGACCATACAATGAGCAGTTCTTC. Protein product: CASSLGYAGGRPYNEQFF.